The sequence of this TCR beta chain was determined in a study of T-cell memory formation after mild COVID-19. Whole-study results and caveats: Memory cells collected pre-infection included some clones that later responded, suggesting cross-reactive memory joined.

TCRdb used MiXCR to reprocess the 5' RACE reads, holding one entry per CDR3 protein. The sample contains around 370,000 distinct CDR3 sequences, roughly 21% of which appear only once. This clonotype was seen ten or more times. Its antigen is currently unknown. After removal of 6 bases from V and 4 bases from J, the junction contained 7 bases not matched to a gene. The CDR3 extends over 14 amino acids. From germline, CDR1 is MNHEY and CDR2 SVGAGI. The origin of this receptor is an adult woman who had mild COVID-19 (a few samples of this study predate the infection). Cell type and time point are not known. V usage is TRBV6-5 and J usage is TRBJ1-2; 8 nucleotides agree with TRBD1. Sequences were obtained from PBMCs or a T cell subset sorted from them (not recorded which). The CDR3, as DNA: TGTGCCAGCAGGGACAGGGAGGCGGGCTATGGCTACACCTTC. Its protein is CASRDREAGYGYTF.